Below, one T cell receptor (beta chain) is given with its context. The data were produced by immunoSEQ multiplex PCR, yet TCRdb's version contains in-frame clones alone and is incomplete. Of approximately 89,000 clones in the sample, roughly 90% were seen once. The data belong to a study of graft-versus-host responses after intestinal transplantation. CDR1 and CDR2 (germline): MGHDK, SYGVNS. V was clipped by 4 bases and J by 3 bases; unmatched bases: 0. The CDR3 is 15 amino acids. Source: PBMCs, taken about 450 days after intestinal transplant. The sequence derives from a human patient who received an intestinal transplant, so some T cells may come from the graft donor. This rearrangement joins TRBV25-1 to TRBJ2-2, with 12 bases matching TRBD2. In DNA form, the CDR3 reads TGTGCCAGCAGTGGACTAGCGGGGGACACCGGGGAGCTGTTTTTT. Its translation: CASSGLAGDTGELFF.